The rows below give T cell receptor beta chains drawn from one sample of a study of regulatory T cells in long-lasting Graves disease. TCRdb called the multiplex PCR reads again in MiXCR, with one record for every CDR3 protein. Among around 500,000 distinct CDR3 sequences listed, roughly 12% were seen once. The same data also went into a second study, on T cells in Graves' hyperthyroidism and ophthalmopathy.

The specimen comprised peripheral blood mononuclear cells (PBMCs), sampled at new diagnosis, from a patient treated with antithyroid drugs. These receptor sequences come from a man aged 30 to 45 with Graves disease. Each CDR3 is given with its conserved first and last residue. D genes are given only for firm matches. Rows give clone size only sometimes, using once, few, many, or a class for an expanded clone.

CSARDPKRSEQYF TGCAGTGCTAGAGATCCGAAAAGGAGCGAGCAGTACTTC - TRBV20-1 many 13 TRBJ2-7
CSARATSGTDTQYF TGCAGTGCTAGAGCCACTAGCGGGACAGATACGCAGTATTTT TRBD2 TRBV20-1 many 14 TRBJ2-3
CSARRGQGRRIASEQYF TGCAGTGCTAGGAGGGGACAGGGGAGGCGCATAGCCTCGGAGCAGTACTTC TRBD1 TRBV20-1 few 17 TRBJ2-7
CASSYDSRQGNSPLHF TGTGCCAGCAGTTATGATTCTCGACAGGGGAATTCACCCCTCCACTTT TRBD1 TRBV6-9 few 16 TRBJ1-6
CSAAGGYEQYF TGCAGTGCCGCGGGTGGCTACGAGCAGTACTTC - TRBV20-1 many 11 TRBJ2-7
CASSLPTTNEKLFF TGTGCCAGCAGTTTACCCACAACTAATGAAAAACTGTTTTTT - TRBV25-1 many 14 TRBJ1-4
CASSTSYYEQYF TGTGCCAGCAGTACTAGTTACTACGAGCAGTACTTC - TRBV2 few 12 TRBJ2-7
CASSPGPGIRGEKLFF TGTGCCAGCAGCCCAGGCCCCGGGATCCGGGGCGAAAAACTGTTTTTT - TRBV9 many 16 TRBJ1-4
CASSTGVNTEAFF TGTGCCAGCTCGACAGGGGTGAACACTGAAGCTTTCTTT TRBD1 TRBV2 many 13 TRBJ1-1
CSVEEVWRTEAFF TGCAGCGTTGAAGAAGTGTGGCGGACTGAAGCTTTCTTT - TRBV29-1 few 13 TRBJ1-1
CASSPSFLVLRTETQYF TGTGCCAGCAGCCCAAGCTTTCTAGTGCTTCGGACGGAGACCCAGTACTTC - TRBV3-1 many 17 TRBJ2-5
CASSLRRSNTGELFF TGCGCCAGCAGCCTACGGCGGTCGAACACCGGGGAGCTGTTTTTT - TRBV5-1 many 15 TRBJ2-2
CASSEWGGRAGTGELFF TGTGCCAGCAGTGAATGGGGCGGGAGGGCTGGAACCGGGGAGCTGTTTTTT TRBD2 TRBV25-1 few 17 TRBJ2-2
CASSLGPAGVVNTQYF TGTGCCAGCAGCTTAGGACCAGCGGGAGTAGTGAATACGCAGTATTTT TRBD2 TRBV11-2 many 16 TRBJ2-3
CASRGRGGSTQYF TGTGCCAGCAGGGGACGGGGGGGGTCGACCCAGTACTTC TRBD2 TRBV6-2/TRBV6-3 few 13 TRBJ2-5
CASSSRVTGTTEAFF TGTGCCAGCTCAAGCAGGGTAACGGGAACAACTGAAGCTTTCTTT - TRBV18 many 15 TRBJ1-1
CASSLVYQLDRGYLGELFF TGTGCCAGCAGCTTAGTATATCAGCTGGACAGGGGTTACCTCGGGGAGCTGTTTTTT TRBD1 TRBV11-2 - 19 TRBJ2-2
CSARFSSYEQYF TGCAGTGCTAGATTCAGCTCCTACGAGCAGTACTTC - TRBV20-1 - 12 TRBJ2-7
CASSSGSGQNNSPLHF TGCGCCAGCAGCTCCGGTTCGGGACAGAATAATTCACCCCTCCACTTT TRBD1 TRBV5-1 - 16 TRBJ1-6
CASTNRMGDGYTF TGTGCCAGTACAAACCGTATGGGCGATGGCTACACCTTC - TRBV27 - 13 TRBJ1-2
CSARDWHRGSGNTIYF TGCAGTGCTAGAGATTGGCACAGGGGTTCTGGAAACACCATATATTTT TRBD1 TRBV20-1 - 16 TRBJ1-3
CSVHADTQYF TGCAGCGTACACGCAGATACGCAGTATTTT - TRBV29-1 - 10 TRBJ2-3
CASQALLYNEQFF TGTGCCAGCCAAGCGCTACTCTACAATGAGCAGTTCTTC - TRBV2 many 13 TRBJ2-1
CASSSAYEGAETQYF TGTGCCAGCAGTTCGGCATATGAGGGGGCAGAGACCCAGTACTTC TRBD1 TRBV28 many 15 TRBJ2-5
CSATPTSGSIYEQYF TGCAGTGCTACCCCTACTAGCGGGAGTATCTACGAGCAGTACTTC TRBD2 TRBV20-1 many 15 TRBJ2-7
CASSLDREDTEAFF TGTGCCAGCAGTTTGGACAGGGAGGACACTGAAGCTTTCTTT TRBD1 TRBV12-3/TRBV12-4 many 14 TRBJ1-1
CAWSGTVNYGYTF TGTGCCTGGAGTGGGACAGTGAACTATGGCTACACCTTC - TRBV30 many 13 TRBJ1-2
CSALGAGWSYEQYF TGCAGTGCTCTCGGGGCGGGCTGGTCCTACGAGCAGTACTTC - TRBV20-1 - 14 TRBJ2-7
CASSLPLAATTGELFF TGTGCCAGCAGCTTACCGCTAGCGGCGACCACCGGGGAGCTGTTTTTT TRBD2 TRBV7-8 many 16 TRBJ2-2
CSVEEGVGNTEAFF TGCAGCGTTGAAGAGGGGGTTGGGAACACTGAAGCTTTCTTT - TRBV29-1 many 14 TRBJ1-1
CASGWGGSGANYGYTF TGTGCCAGTGGCTGGGGGGGGTCCGGAGCTAACTATGGCTACACCTTC - TRBV19 - 16 TRBJ1-2
CASSLAGYAEAFF TGTGCCAGCAGCTTAGCAGGGTATGCTGAAGCTTTCTTT - TRBV13 many 13 TRBJ1-1
CATSDYDVVAGTGELFF TGTGCCACCAGTGACTATGACGTGGTAGCGGGCACCGGGGAGCTGTTTTTT TRBD2 TRBV24-1 - 17 TRBJ2-2
CASSEGTVKETQYF TGTGCCAGCAGTGAAGGGACAGTCAAAGAGACCCAGTACTTC - TRBV2 many 14 TRBJ2-5
CASSLVPSSYEQYF TGTGCCAGCAGTTTGGTCCCATCCTCCTACGAGCAGTACTTC - TRBV5-1 many 14 TRBJ2-7
CASSDDEDQGPMQETQYF TGTGCCAGCAGTGACGATGAGGATCAAGGACCAATGCAAGAGACCCAGTACTTC - TRBV6-4 few 18 TRBJ2-5
CASTPWTGETSGANVLTF TGTGCCAGCACCCCCTGGACAGGGGAAACCTCTGGGGCCAACGTCCTGACTTTC TRBD1 TRBV6-1 - 18 TRBJ2-6
CASSDGTGGLAGESYEQYF TGTGCCAGCAGCGACGGGACAGGGGGACTAGCGGGAGAATCCTACGAGCAGTACTTC TRBD2 TRBV9 many 19 TRBJ2-7
CASSLREIRGEQFF TGTGCCAGCAGTCTGCGGGAGATTCGGGGTGAGCAGTTCTTC TRBD2 TRBV2 many 14 TRBJ2-1
CASSESWDLGTYEQYF TGTGCCAGCAGTGAATCCTGGGACCTGGGCACCTACGAGCAGTACTTC - TRBV25-1 many 16 TRBJ2-7
CSVSNRGAYEQYF TGCAGCGTTTCCAACAGGGGAGCCTACGAGCAGTACTTC TRBD1 TRBV29-1 few 13 TRBJ2-7
CASSPGLAGASSYNEQFF TGTGCCAGCAGTCCCGGACTAGCGGGAGCGAGCTCCTACAATGAGCAGTTCTTC TRBD2 TRBV11-2 many 18 TRBJ2-1
CASSSVWTSGSGNEQFF TGTGCCAGCAGTTCCGTTTGGACTAGCGGGAGTGGCAATGAGCAGTTCTTC TRBD2 TRBV12-3/TRBV12-4 many 17 TRBJ2-1
CATLGAQTDDTDTQYF TGTGCCACCTTAGGCGCCCAGACGGATGACACAGATACGCAGTATTTT - TRBV10-3 many 16 TRBJ2-3
CATKRVQGDQPQHF TGTGCCACCAAGAGGGTACAGGGCGATCAGCCCCAGCATTTT - TRBV27 many 14 TRBJ1-5
CASSQDLANEKLFF TGTGCCAGCAGCCAAGATCTTGCTAATGAAAAACTGTTTTTT - TRBV3-1 many 14 TRBJ1-4